These T cell receptor beta chains were read from a single sample in a study of cytomegalovirus exposure and HLA in healthy donors. TCRdb keeps only in-frame clones here, not all; method: immunoSEQ multiplex PCR. The sample lists about 130,000 clones, around 81% seen once, with around 0.7% in the top ten. The sequencing sample was made of PBMCs. These receptors all stem from a man younger than 35 in good health and CMV-seronegative. The CDR3 runs from the conserved cysteine through the conserved F or W. A D gene is named only where the DNA matches it firmly. Size tells how often a clone was seen (once, few, many) or the class of an expanded clone, and some rows leave it out.

d_gene | j_gene | v_gene | abundance | CDR3nt | CDR3aa
. | TRBJ1-1 | TRBV4-3 | . | TGCGCCAGCAGCCAACATCAGGACAGTGAAGCTTTCTTT | CASSQHQDSEAFF
. | TRBJ1-5 | TRBV7-9 | . | TGTGCCAGCACTCCGGGACTGGGACAGCCCCAGCATTTT | CASTPGLGQPQHF
. | TRBJ1-4 | TRBV6-7 | many | TGTGCCAGCAGTTACTCGATAGGGAGAGGAGAAAAACTGTTTTTT | CASSYSIGRGEKLFF
TRBD1 | TRBJ1-2 | TRBV19 | . | TGTGCCAGTAGTTCCCGGACAGGAACCAGCTTCTATGGCTACACCTTC | CASSSRTGTSFYGYTF
TRBD2 | TRBJ2-1 | TRBV5-1 | . | TGCGCCACCGCTCACGGGACTAGCGGGGGCGAGCAGTTCTTC | CATAHGTSGGEQFF
TRBD1 | TRBJ1-2 | TRBV27 | once | TGTGCCAGCATCGGACAGGGGAACTATGGCTACACCTTC | CASIGQGNYGYTF
TRBD1 | TRBJ1-4 | TRBV9 | once | TGTGCCAGCAGCGTAGTGGACAGGTGGGATGAAAAACTGTTTTTT | CASSVVDRWDEKLFF
TRBD1 | TRBJ2-1 | TRBV6-5 | once | TGTGCCAGCAGTCAGGACAGGGCGTCCTACAATGAGCAGTTCTTC | CASSQDRASYNEQFF
. | TRBJ2-7 | TRBV27 | . | TGTGCCAGCAGTTCGGACAGCGGTCCCTACGAGCAGTACTTC | CASSSDSGPYEQYF
. | TRBJ1-2 | TRBV4-2 | . | TGTGCCAGCAGCCAAGGTTCCTGGAGTGGCTACACCTTC | CASSQGSWSGYTF
. | TRBJ1-3 | TRBV19 | . | TGTGCCAGTAGTTTCCTTGCGGACACCATATATTTT | CASSFLADTIYF
TRBD1 | TRBJ1-1 | TRBV6-6 | . | TGTGCCAGCAGCAACCTAAGGACAGGGAGGAACACTGAAGCTTTCTTT | CASSNLRTGRNTEAFF
TRBD1 | TRBJ1-5 | TRBV19 | . | TGTGCCAGAACGAACCGACAGGGGAATCAGCCCCAGCATTTT | CARTNRQGNQPQHF
TRBD1 | TRBJ1-5 | TRBV4-3 | . | TGCGCCAGCAGCCAAAACAGGGGGCACAATCAGCCCCAGCATTTT | CASSQNRGHNQPQHF
TRBD1 | TRBJ1-6 | TRBV19 | . | TGTGCCACAGGCGGGACAGTCAATTCACCCCTCCACTTT | CATGGTVNSPLHF
TRBD1 | TRBJ2-3 | TRBV9 | few | TGTGCCAGCACCTCAGGGGGCGCTGGCACAGATACGCAGTATTTT | CASTSGGAGTDTQYF
TRBD1 | TRBJ1-5 | TRBV2 | . | TGTGCCAGCAGTGACGGGACAGCTTCAGTAAGCAATCAGCCCCAGCATTTT | CASSDGTASVSNQPQHF
. | TRBJ2-2 | TRBV4-3 | . | TGCGCCAGCAGCCAAGACTACACCGGGGAGCTGTTTTTT | CASSQDYTGELFF